Listed below are T cell receptor beta chains from one sample, sequenced in a study of T cells in localized non-small cell lung cancer. Here immunoSEQ multiplex PCR was the method, and the copy in TCRdb shows in-frame clones only, minus some. The sample lists 50,000 to 65,000 clones, roughly 76% occurring once. The source was PBMCs, collected before any cancer treatment. Every receptor here comes from a man aged 35 to 69 with stage II lung adenocarcinoma. Both conserved end residues are part of each CDR3. The order of the fields is CDR3 DNA, CDR3 protein, clone size, V gene, D gene, J gene. The D gene is left open where the match is weak. Clone size is shown for a subset of rows, as once, few, many or a class of expanded clone.

DNA: TGCGCCAGCAGCTTGGGGACGGTTGGGTATGGCTACACCTTC
CDR3: CASSLGTVGYGYTF
size: .
V: TRBV5-1
D: .
J: TRBJ1-2

DNA: TGTGCCAGCAGCCCTGGGACGAACACCGGGGAGCTGTTTTTT
CDR3: CASSPGTNTGELFF
size: .
V: TRBV7-3
D: .
J: TRBJ2-2

DNA: TGTGCCAGCAGCTTAGGGCGCTACGAGCAGTACTTC
CDR3: CASSLGRYEQYF
size: .
V: TRBV7-9
D: .
J: TRBJ2-7

DNA: TGTGCCAGCAGCTTGACAGGGACAGAGACCCAGTACTTC
CDR3: CASSLTGTETQYF
size: .
V: TRBV5-6
D: .
J: TRBJ2-5

DNA: TGCGCCAGCAGCTCTCCGGGGACAGGGCCGATTGAAGCTTTCTTT
CDR3: CASSSPGTGPIEAFF
size: .
V: TRBV5-1
D: TRBD1
J: TRBJ1-1

DNA: TGTGCCTGGAGTCCGGGGACCTACAGGGGAAGAAGTCAGCCCCAGCATTTT
CDR3: CAWSPGTYRGRSQPQHF
size: .
V: TRBV30
D: TRBD1
J: TRBJ1-5

DNA: TGCGCCAGCAGCTTGGAGCTTCTAGAAGAGACCCAGTACTTC
CDR3: CASSLELLEETQYF
size: .
V: TRBV5-1
D: .
J: TRBJ2-5

DNA: TGTGCCAGCAGCTTAGGGCTAGCCAGGGAGCAGTTCTTC
CDR3: CASSLGLAREQFF
size: .
V: TRBV7-2
D: .
J: TRBJ2-1

DNA: TGTGCCAGCAGTTCCGGGACTAGCGGGAGCACAGATACGCAGTATTTT
CDR3: CASSSGTSGSTDTQYF
size: .
V: TRBV7-9
D: TRBD2
J: TRBJ2-3

DNA: TGTGCCAGCAGCTTAGATAGTTCCGGTCTAATCCCCCAGTTCTTC
CDR3: CASSLDSSGLIPQFF
size: .
V: TRBV11-2
D: .
J: TRBJ2-1

DNA: TGCGCCAGCAGCCCGGGGGCCCAAGAGACCCAGTACTTC
CDR3: CASSPGAQETQYF
size: .
V: TRBV5-1
D: .
J: TRBJ2-5

DNA: TGTGCCAGCAGTTACTCTGACAGGGGGCCCTACGAGCAGTACTTC
CDR3: CASSYSDRGPYEQYF
size: .
V: TRBV6-5
D: TRBD1
J: TRBJ2-7

DNA: TGCGCCAGCAGCCAAGAGGGGGCGTTCTCTGGGGCCAACGTCCTGACTTTC
CDR3: CASSQEGAFSGANVLTF
size: .
V: TRBV4-3
D: .
J: TRBJ2-6

DNA: TGTGCCAGCAGCTCCGACACCTATGGCTACACCTTC
CDR3: CASSSDTYGYTF
size: .
V: TRBV7-9
D: .
J: TRBJ1-2

DNA: TGTGCCAGCAGCGTAGGAGGTGTGGAGGGCTACACCTTC
CDR3: CASSVGGVEGYTF
size: .
V: TRBV9
D: .
J: TRBJ1-2

DNA: TGTGCCAGTTCGGGACAGGGGGCCCAGGGCAATCAGCCCCAGCATTTT
CDR3: CASSGQGAQGNQPQHF
size: few
V: TRBV19
D: TRBD1
J: TRBJ1-5

DNA: TGTGCCAGCAGCTTCCAGGGTAATCAGCCCCAGCATTTT
CDR3: CASSFQGNQPQHF
size: .
V: TRBV7-2
D: .
J: TRBJ1-5

DNA: TGTGCCAGCAGCTTAGCGGGGGGCCGCAATCAGCCCCAGCATTTT
CDR3: CASSLAGGRNQPQHF
size: .
V: TRBV7-8
D: .
J: TRBJ1-5

DNA: TGTGCCAGCAGCCAGGAAATAGCGGGAGTTAATGAGCAGTTCTTC
CDR3: CASSQEIAGVNEQFF
size: .
V: TRBV5-6
D: TRBD2
J: TRBJ2-1

DNA: TGTGCCAGCAGCTTAAAATGGGAGGGGAACAATGAGCAGTTCTTC
CDR3: CASSLKWEGNNEQFF
size: .
V: TRBV5-4
D: TRBD2
J: TRBJ2-1

DNA: TGTGCCTGGAGTTCCTCGGGGGGCGGCTATGGCTACACCTTC
CDR3: CAWSSSGGGYGYTF
size: .
V: TRBV30
D: .
J: TRBJ1-2

DNA: TGTGCCAGTAGTTTTTTCTCAGGGGATACCGGGGAGCTGTTTTTT
CDR3: CASSFFSGDTGELFF
size: .
V: TRBV19
D: .
J: TRBJ2-2

DNA: .
CDR3: CASSSSTGPYEQYF
size: .
V: TRBV27
D: .
J: TRBJ2-7